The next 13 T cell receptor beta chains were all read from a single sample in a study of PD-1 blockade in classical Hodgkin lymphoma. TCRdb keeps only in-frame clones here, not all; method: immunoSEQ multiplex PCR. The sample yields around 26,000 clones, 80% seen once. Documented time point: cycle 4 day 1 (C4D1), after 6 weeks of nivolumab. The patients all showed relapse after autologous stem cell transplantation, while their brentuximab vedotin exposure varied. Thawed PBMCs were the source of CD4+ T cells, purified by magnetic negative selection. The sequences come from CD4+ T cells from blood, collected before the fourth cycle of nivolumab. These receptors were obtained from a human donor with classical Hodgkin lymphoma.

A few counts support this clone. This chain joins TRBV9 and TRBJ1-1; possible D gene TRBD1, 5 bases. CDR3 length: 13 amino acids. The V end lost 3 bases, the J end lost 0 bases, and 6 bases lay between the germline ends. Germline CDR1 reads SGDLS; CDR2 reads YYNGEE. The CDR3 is CASSDRMNTEAFF. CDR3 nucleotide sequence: TGTGCCAGCAGCGACAGGATGAACACTGAAGCTTTCTTT.

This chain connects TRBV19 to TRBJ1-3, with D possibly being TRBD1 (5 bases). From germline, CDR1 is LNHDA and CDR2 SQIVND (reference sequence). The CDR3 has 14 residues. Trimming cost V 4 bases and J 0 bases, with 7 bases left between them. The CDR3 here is CASSRTISGNTIYF. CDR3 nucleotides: TGTGCCAGTAGTAGGACAATCTCTGGAAACACCATATATTTT.

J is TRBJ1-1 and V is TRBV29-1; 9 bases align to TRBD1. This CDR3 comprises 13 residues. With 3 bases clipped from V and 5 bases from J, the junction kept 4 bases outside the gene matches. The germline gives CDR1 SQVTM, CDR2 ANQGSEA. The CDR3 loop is CSVDRQGGTEAFF. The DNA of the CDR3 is TGCAGCGTTGATAGACAGGGGGGGACTGAAGCTTTCTTT.

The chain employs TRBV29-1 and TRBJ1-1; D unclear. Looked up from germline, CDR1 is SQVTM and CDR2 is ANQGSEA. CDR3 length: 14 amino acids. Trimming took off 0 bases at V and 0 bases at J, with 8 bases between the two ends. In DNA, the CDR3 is TGCAGCGTTGAAGAGGGCCCCATGAACACTGAAGCTTTCTTT. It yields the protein CSVEEGPMNTEAFF. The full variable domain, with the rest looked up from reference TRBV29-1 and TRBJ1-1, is SAVISQKPSRDICQRGTSLTIQCQVDSQVTMMFWYRQQPGQSLTLIATANQGSEATYESGFVIDKFPISRPNLTFSTLTVSNMSPEDSSIYLCSVEEGPMNTEAFFGQGTRLTVV.

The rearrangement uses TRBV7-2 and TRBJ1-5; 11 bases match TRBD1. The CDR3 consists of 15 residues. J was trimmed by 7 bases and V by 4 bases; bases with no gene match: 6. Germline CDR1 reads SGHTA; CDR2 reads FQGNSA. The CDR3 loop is CASSYRTGGRQPQHF. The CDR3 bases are TGTGCCAGCAGCTACCGGACAGGGGGCCGCCAGCCCCAGCATTTT.

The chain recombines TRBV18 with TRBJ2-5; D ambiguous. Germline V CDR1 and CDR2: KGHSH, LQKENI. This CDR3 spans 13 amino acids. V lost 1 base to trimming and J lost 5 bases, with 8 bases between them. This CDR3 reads CASSPRQDETQYF. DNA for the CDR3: TGTGCCAGCTCACCACGTCAGGATGAGACCCAGTACTTC.

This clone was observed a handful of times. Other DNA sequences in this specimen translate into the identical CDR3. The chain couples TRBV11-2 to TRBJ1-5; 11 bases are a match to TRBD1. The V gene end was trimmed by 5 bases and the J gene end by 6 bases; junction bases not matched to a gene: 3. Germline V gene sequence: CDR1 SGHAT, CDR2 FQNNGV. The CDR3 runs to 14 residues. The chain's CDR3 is CASSPGTGGQPQHF. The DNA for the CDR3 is TGTGCCAGCAGCCCCGGGACAGGGGGTCAGCCCCAGCATTTT.

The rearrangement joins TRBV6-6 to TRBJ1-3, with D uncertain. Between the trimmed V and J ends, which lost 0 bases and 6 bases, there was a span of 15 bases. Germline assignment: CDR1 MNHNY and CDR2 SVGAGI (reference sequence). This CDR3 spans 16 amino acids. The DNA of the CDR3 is TGTGCCAGCAGTTACTCCGGCAGGTCTTCGCAAAACACCATATATTTT. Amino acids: CASSYSGRSSQNTIYF.

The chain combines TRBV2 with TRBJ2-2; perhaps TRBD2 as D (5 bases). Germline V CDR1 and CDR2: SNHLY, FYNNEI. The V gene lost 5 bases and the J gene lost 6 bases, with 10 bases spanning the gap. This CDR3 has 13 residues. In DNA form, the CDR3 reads TGTGCCAGCAGTATCGGGGTTCCCGGGGAGCTGTTTTTT. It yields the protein CASSIGVPGELFF.

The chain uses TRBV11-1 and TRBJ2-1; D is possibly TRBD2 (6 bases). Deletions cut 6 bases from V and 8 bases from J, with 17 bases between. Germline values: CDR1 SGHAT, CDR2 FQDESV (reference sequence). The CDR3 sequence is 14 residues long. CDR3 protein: CASRGRDWGDEQFF. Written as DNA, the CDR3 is TGTGCCAGCAGAGGGCGAGACTGGGGGGATGAGCAGTTCTTC. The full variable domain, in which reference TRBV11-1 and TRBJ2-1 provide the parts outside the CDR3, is EAEVAQSPRYKITEKSQAVAFWCDPISGHATLYWYRQILGQGPELLVQFQDESVVDDSQLPKDRFSAERLKGVDSTLKIQPAELGDSAMYLCASRGRDWGDEQFFGPGTRLTVL.

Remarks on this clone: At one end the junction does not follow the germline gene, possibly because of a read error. DNA of the CDR3: TGTGCCAGCAGCTTAGGGGGAGTGGAGGGGTCCTTCTTC. This sequence encodes CASSLGGVEGSFF. V usage is TRBV7-8 and J usage is TRBJ2-7; tentative D call: TRBD2 (6 bases). This CDR3 contains 13 residues. CDR1 and CDR2 from the germline V gene are SGHVS and FQNEAQ.

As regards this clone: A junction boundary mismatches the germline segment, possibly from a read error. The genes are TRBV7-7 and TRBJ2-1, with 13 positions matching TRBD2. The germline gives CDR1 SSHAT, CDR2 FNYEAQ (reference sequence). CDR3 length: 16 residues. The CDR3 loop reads CASSLGGTSGRDEQFF. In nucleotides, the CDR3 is TGTGCTAGCAGCTTAGGGGGAACTAGCGGGAGGGATGAGCAGTTCTTC.

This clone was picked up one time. CDR3: CASSEGTGVYEQYF. CDR3 in DNA: TGTGCCAGCAGTGAAGGGACAGGCGTCTACGAGCAGTACTTC. The chain combines TRBV6-1 with TRBJ2-7, with 7 bases identical to TRBD1. This CDR3 is 14 amino acids long. Germline V lookup: CDR1 MNHNS, CDR2 SASEGT. The V segment lost 1 base and the J segment 3 bases; nucleotides outside the gene matches: 3.